These 23 T cell receptor beta chains originate from one sample sequenced in a study of cytomegalovirus exposure and HLA in healthy donors. Amplification used 60 Vbeta primers and 13 Jbeta primers. Assay used: immunoSEQ multiplex PCR; TCRdb lists only in-frame clones, some missing. Here the sample spans around 130,000 clones, about 74% being singletons. The sample taken for sequencing was PBMCs. These receptors all come from a woman in her sixties or seventies in good health and CMV-seronegative.

Only a few counts were recorded for this clone. The rearrangement joins TRBV11-2 to TRBJ1-3; TRBD1 aligns across 7 bases. Per the germline V gene, CDR1 is SGHAT and CDR2 is FQNNGV. V was pared by 1 base and J by 2 bases, with 2 bases of the junction left unmatched. This CDR3 has 15 residues. CDR3 nucleotides: TGTGCCAGCAGCTTAGGGGGACAGACTGGAAACACCATATATTTT. It codes for CASSLGGQTGNTIYF.

This chain's CDR3 is CASSYRRDRGHNEQFF. The CDR3 bases are TGTGCCAGCAGTTACCGACGGGACAGGGGGCACAATGAGCAGTTCTTC. This chain connects TRBV6-6 to TRBJ2-1; 12 bases are a match to TRBD1. Germline CDR1 is MNHNY and CDR2 is SVGAGI (reference sequence). Unmatched junction bases numbered 4, after V lost 2 bases and J lost 5 bases. The CDR3 is 16 amino acids.

The gene calls are TRBV28 and TRBJ2-5, with TRBD1 matching over 8 bases. The CDR3 spans 15 residues. The V gene end was trimmed by 8 bases and the J gene end by 5 bases; junction bases not matched to a gene: 13. Per the germline V gene, CDR1 is MDHEN and CDR2 is SYDVKM. The CDR3 is CASGNLDRVRETQYF. In DNA, the CDR3 is TGTGCCAGCGGAAACCTGGACAGGGTGCGGGAGACCCAGTACTTC.

The chain has TRBV6-1 and TRBJ2-7; the D is unclear. V lost 6 bases and J 4 bases, leaving 7 bases between the germline ends. CDR1 is MNHNS, CDR2 SASEGT, per germline. CDR3 length: 11 residues. The CDR3 DNA reads TGTGCCAGCAGCCTCGGGTACGAGCAGTACTTC. Translating gives CASSLGYEQYF.

This chain connects TRBV5-1 to TRBJ2-2, with D perhaps TRBD1 (6 bases). From germline, CDR1 is SGHRS and CDR2 YFSETQ. This CDR3 has 17 residues. With 2 bases removed from V and 7 bases from J, the gap between germline ends came to 21 bases. This chain's CDR3 is CASSFPPTGTRGGELFF. CDR3 DNA: TGCGCCAGCAGCTTTCCTCCTACCGGGACAAGGGGCGGGGAGCTGTTTTTT.

V gene TRBV27 combines with J gene TRBJ2-1, with 8 bases matching TRBD1. V lost 6 bases and J lost 8; bases outside the gene matches: 12. There are 15 residues in the CDR3. CDR1 is MNHEY, CDR2 SMNVEV, per germline (reference sequence). CDR3 sequence (DNA): TGTGCCAGCAGCACCGTCAGGGGGCTAGAGGATGAGCAGTTCTTC. It yields the protein CASSTVRGLEDEQFF.

This rearrangement joins TRBV6-5 to TRBJ2-7, with 10 positions matching TRBD1. Trimming at V came to 4 bases and at J to 5 bases, leaving 5 bases not matched to a gene. The germline CDR1 and CDR2 sequences are MNHEY and SVGAGI. CDR3 length: 14 amino acids. The CDR3 region is CASSSRDRGHEQYF. CDR3 bases: TGTGCCAGCAGTTCCCGGGACAGGGGCCACGAGCAGTACTTC.

As for this clone: The junction shows a germline mismatch at one end, possibly a read error. This sequence joins TRBV27 and TRBJ2-7; tentatively, D is TRBD1 (6 bases). This CDR3 comprises 17 residues. Germline loops: CDR1 MNHEY, CDR2 SMNVEV (reference sequence). The CDR3, as DNA: TGTGTCAGCAGTTTATACCCCGGACAGCGCGATTCCTACGAGCAGTACTTC. Encoded protein: CVSSLYPGQRDSYEQYF.

The chain has TRBV4-1 and TRBJ1-1; TRBD1 matches 7 bases. Per germline, CDR1 MGHRA and CDR2 YSYEKL. The J segment lost 1 base and the V segment lost 4 bases, leaving 6 bases of the junction unmatched. The CDR3 covers 15 residues. The DNA for the CDR3 is TGCGCCAGCAGCCGACCGGACAGGCCGAACACTGAAGCTTTCTTT. This translates into CASSRPDRPNTEAFF.

The chain has TRBV4-1 and TRBJ1-2, with 7 bases aligning to TRBD1. Germline assignment: CDR1 MGHRA and CDR2 YSYEKL. J was trimmed by 8 bases and V by 4 bases; bases with no gene match: 4. The CDR3 loop spans 12 amino acids. CDR3 in amino acids: CASSLQGIGYTF. CDR3 in DNA: TGCGCCAGCAGCCTACAGGGGATCGGCTACACCTTC.

In this sample, this clone turned up once. The chain combines TRBV7-9 with TRBJ2-5, with TRBD2 matching over 7 bases. Germline V gene data show CDR1 as SEHNR and CDR2 as FQNEAQ (reference sequence). V trimming: 2 bases; J trimming: 5 bases; junction bases outside the gene matches: 8. This CDR3 contains 15 residues. Here the CDR3 DNA reads TGTGCCAGCAGCTTATGGGCGGGAGTGGAGGAGACCCAGTACTTC. Translated, it gives CASSLWAGVEETQYF.

A single count supports this clone. This chain joins TRBV6-6 and TRBJ1-2, with D hard to call. Germline V gene data show CDR1 as MNHNY and CDR2 as SVGAGI (reference sequence). The V and J ends lost 6 bases and 7 bases respectively, with 12 bases between them. This CDR3 has 12 amino acids. The chain's CDR3 is CASSEQGSGYTF. The CDR3 DNA sequence: TGTGCCAGCAGCGAGCAAGGGAGTGGCTACACCTTC.

V is TRBV6-1 and J is TRBJ1-5; TRBD1 matches at 8 bases. The V gene's germline CDR1 is MNHNS and CDR2 SASEGT. V lost 9 bases to trimming and J lost 2 bases; unmatched junction nucleotides: 9. The CDR3 runs 15 residues. The CDR3 DNA reads as TGTGCCAGGGGCCAGGGGGCAATTGGCAATCAGCCCCAGCATTTT. It translates to CARGQGAIGNQPQHF.

The chain recombines TRBV15 with TRBJ2-5; D gene unclear. The CDR3 has 14 amino acids. V lost 0 bases and J lost 4, with 9 bases in between. The V gene's germline CDR1 is LNHNV and CDR2 YYDKDF (reference sequence). The CDR3 is CATSRDLSGETQYF. In nucleotides, the CDR3 is TGTGCCACCAGCAGAGATCTTTCCGGAGAGACCCAGTACTTC.

This chain links TRBV9 with TRBJ2-4; D possibly corresponds to TRBD1 (6 bases). Germline V CDR1 and CDR2: SGDLS, YYNGEE. The CDR3 sequence is 17 residues long. V lost 3 bases and J lost 3, with 19 bases in between. The CDR3 region has the DNA TGTGCCAGCAGCGGGGGGTACAGGGACCTCAGCAAAAACATTCAGTACTTC. Amino acids: CASSGGYRDLSKNIQYF.

The chain employs TRBV28 and TRBJ1-2; no clear D gene. The CDR3 runs 13 residues. Germline CDR1 and CDR2: MDHEN and SYDVKM. V dropped 5 bases and J dropped 8 bases, with 15 bases sitting between them. The CDR3 sequence is CASSERRGRGYTF. CDR3 DNA sequence: TGTGCCAGCAGTGAAAGGAGAGGAAGGGGCTACACCTTC.

The chain couples TRBV7-3 to TRBJ2-3; 13 bases line up with TRBD2. The germline V gene encodes CDR1 SGHTA and CDR2 FQGTGA. V lost 4 bases to trimming and J lost 2 bases; unmatched junction nucleotides: 3. CDR3 length: 16 amino acids. CDR3 sequence: CASSSTSGGNTDTQYF. The CDR3 bases are TGTGCCAGCAGCTCGACTAGCGGGGGGAACACAGATACGCAGTATTTT.

The V gene is TRBV7-8, the J gene TRBJ2-5; 11 bases line up with TRBD1. This CDR3 comprises 15 residues. V lost 1 base and J lost 5; bases outside the gene matches: 3. Germline CDR1 and CDR2: SGHVS and FQNEAQ. In DNA form, the CDR3 reads TGTGCCAGCAGCTTAGTGGGACAGGGGGGCGAGACCCAGTACTTC. It specifies CASSLVGQGGETQYF.

This clone was observed a handful of times. This chain links TRBV6-9 with TRBJ2-2, with 16 bases fitting TRBD2. There are 17 residues in the CDR3. Germline V gives CDR1 MNHGY, CDR2 SVAAGI. With 0 bases clipped from V and 6 bases from J, the junction kept 1 base outside the gene matches. The CDR3 DNA reads as TGTGCCAGCAGTTATTCCGGGACTAGCGGGAGGGCCGGGGAGCTGTTTTTT. It is translated as CASSYSGTSGRAGELFF.

The chain carries TRBV4-2 and TRBJ2-3, with D uncertain. Trimming cost V 6 bases and J 2 bases, with 12 bases left between them. Per the germline V gene, CDR1 is LGHNA and CDR2 is YNFKEQ. This CDR3 has 14 amino acids. The CDR3 sequence: CASRPGETTDTQYF. CDR3 nucleotide sequence: TGTGCCAGCAGACCGGGTGAAACCACAGATACGCAGTATTTT.

The V call is TRBV7-2, the J call TRBJ2-7, with 8 bases that match TRBD1. This CDR3 has 14 amino acids. With V trimmed by 3 bases and J by 6 bases, 7 bases remained unmatched. Per the germline V gene, CDR1 is SGHTA and CDR2 is FQGNSA. CDR3 sequence: CASSFRTGKVEQYF. CDR3 DNA: TGTGCCAGCAGCTTCCGGACAGGGAAGGTCGAGCAGTACTTC.

This clone was picked up one time. The rearrangement uses TRBV5-1 and TRBJ2-5; maybe TRBD1 (6 bases). The CDR3 spans 14 residues. Germline CDR1 is SGHRS and CDR2 is YFSETQ. The V and J ends lost 0 bases and 5 bases respectively, with 11 bases between them. The CDR3 here is CASSLGDRTETQYF. CDR3 nucleotides: TGCGCCAGCAGCTTGGGCGACAGGACTGAGACCCAGTACTTC.

This rearrangement joins TRBV6-5 to TRBJ1-1, with 7 bases lining up with TRBD1. Germline V gene data show CDR1 as MNHEY and CDR2 as SVGAGI. The CDR3 is 15 residues long. Trimming cost V 6 bases and J 0 bases; bases outside gene matches: 7. The CDR3 DNA sequence: TGTGCCAGCAGCCCGGGACAGAACATGAACACTGAAGCTTTCTTT. Protein product: CASSPGQNMNTEAFF.